Here is one T cell receptor (beta chain) with its context. The antigen is unknown. CDR3 length equals 11 residues. Germline CDR1 and CDR2: DFQATT and SNEGSKA (reference sequence). V gave up 6 bases and J gave up 4 bases, with 10 bases separating them. The entry originates in a study of identifying expanded T cells in peripheral blood. Here immunoSEQ multiplex PCR was the method, and the copy in TCRdb shows in-frame clones only, minus some. The data show tens of thousands of clones, around 90% seen once. During the collection period, no donor immune events like infections were recorded. Broader study findings: Over about two and four weeks, about 17 and 20 clones changed, versus 1.2 between replicates.

The source material was blood. The chain combines TRBV20-1 with TRBJ2-7; D is tentatively TRBD1 or TRBD2 (5 bases each). The sequence was obtained from a person aged 18-69 years in good health. The DNA of the CDR3 is TGCAGTGCCGGGGCACCTTACGAGCAGTACTTC. Translation: CSAGAPYEQYF.